This T cell receptor beta chain was obtained from a study of blood T cell repertoires in COVID-19. The overall study: Researchers got acute and convalescent COVID-19 samples from the United States, Italy and Spain. The cDNA or gDNA used as material had been derived from T cells, B-cell-depleted T cells, or PBMCs.

This CDR3 contains 12 residues. The V and J ends lost 3 bases and 5 bases respectively, with 7 bases between them. Germline V lookup: CDR1 SEHNR, CDR2 FQNEAQ (reference sequence). In the original analysis: Reference gene primer amplification gave estimated nucleated cell counts. TCRdb's copy holds only in-frame clones and misses some; the assay was immunoSEQ multiplex PCR. V and J calls and clone size are as listed in that table; D and trimming were resolved from the DNA. The sample lists 60,000 or so clones; 90% were seen once. This chain uses TRBV7-9 with TRBJ2-5, with D possibly matching TRBD2 (5 bases). The material sequenced was peripheral blood. This receptor was obtained from a man aged 55 to 69 with active COVID-19. CDR3: CASSFGGETQYF. Here the CDR3 DNA reads TGTGCCAGCAGCTTTGGCGGGGAGACCCAGTACTTC.